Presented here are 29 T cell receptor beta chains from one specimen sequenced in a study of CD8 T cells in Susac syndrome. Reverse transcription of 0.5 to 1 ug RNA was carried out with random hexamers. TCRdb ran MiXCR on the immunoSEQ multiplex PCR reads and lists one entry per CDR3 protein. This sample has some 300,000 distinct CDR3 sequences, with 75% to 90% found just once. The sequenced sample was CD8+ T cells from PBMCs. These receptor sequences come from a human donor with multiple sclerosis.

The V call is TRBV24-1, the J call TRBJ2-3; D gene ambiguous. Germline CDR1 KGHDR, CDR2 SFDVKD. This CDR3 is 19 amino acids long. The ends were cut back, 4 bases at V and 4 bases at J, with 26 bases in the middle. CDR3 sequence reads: CATSDPRVTRSAAPDTQYF. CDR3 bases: TGTGCCACCAGTGACCCCCGGGTGACACGCTCGGCGGCTCCAGATACGCAGTATTTT.

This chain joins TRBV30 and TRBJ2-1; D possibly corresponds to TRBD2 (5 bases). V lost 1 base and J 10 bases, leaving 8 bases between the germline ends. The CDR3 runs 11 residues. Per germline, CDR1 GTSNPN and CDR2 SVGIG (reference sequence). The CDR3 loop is CAWSEAAEQFF. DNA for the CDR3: TGTGCCTGGAGTGAAGCGGCGGAGCAGTTCTTC.

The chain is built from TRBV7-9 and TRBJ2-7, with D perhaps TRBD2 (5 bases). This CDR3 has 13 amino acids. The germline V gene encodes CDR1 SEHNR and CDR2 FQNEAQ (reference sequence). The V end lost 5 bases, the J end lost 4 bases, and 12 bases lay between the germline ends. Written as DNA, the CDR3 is TGTGCCAGCAGCCCCCCCGGGGAGTACGAGCAGTACTTC. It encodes CASSPPGEYEQYF.

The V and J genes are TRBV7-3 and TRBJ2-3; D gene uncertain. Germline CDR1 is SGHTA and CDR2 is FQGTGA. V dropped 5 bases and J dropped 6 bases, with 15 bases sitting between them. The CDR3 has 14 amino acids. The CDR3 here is CASSPLGPPDTQYF. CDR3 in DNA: TGTGCCAGCAGCCCCTTGGGCCCCCCGGATACGCAGTATTTT.

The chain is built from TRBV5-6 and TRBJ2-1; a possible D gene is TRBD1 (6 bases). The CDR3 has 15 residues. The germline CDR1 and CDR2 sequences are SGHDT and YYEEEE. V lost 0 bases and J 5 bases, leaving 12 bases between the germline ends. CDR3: CASSLVSGAHNEQFF. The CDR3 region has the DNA TGTGCCAGCAGCTTGGTGTCAGGGGCACACAATGAGCAGTTCTTC. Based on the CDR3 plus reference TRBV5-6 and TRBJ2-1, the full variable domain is DAGVTQSPTHLIKTRGQQVTLRCSPKSGHDTVSWYQQALGQGPQFIFQYYEEEERQRGNFPDRFSGHQFPNYSSELNVNALLLGDSALYLCASSLVSGAHNEQFFGPGTRLTVL.

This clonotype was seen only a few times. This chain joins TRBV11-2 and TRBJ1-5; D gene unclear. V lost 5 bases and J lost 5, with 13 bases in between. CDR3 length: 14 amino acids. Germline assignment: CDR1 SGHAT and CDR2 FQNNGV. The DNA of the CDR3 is TGTGCCAGCAGCCCCTCGCGAGTGGATCAGCCCCAGCATTTT. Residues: CASSPSRVDQPQHF.

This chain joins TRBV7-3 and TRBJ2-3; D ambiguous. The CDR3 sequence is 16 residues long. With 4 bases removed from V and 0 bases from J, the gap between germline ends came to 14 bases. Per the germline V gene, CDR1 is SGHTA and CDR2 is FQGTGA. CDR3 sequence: CASSSYPGTSTDTQYF. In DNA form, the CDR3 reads TGTGCCAGCAGCTCGTACCCGGGTACCAGCACAGATACGCAGTATTTT.

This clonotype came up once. CDR3 nucleotides: TGTGCCAGCAGCCAAAGGGACAGGGAGGGAGAGACCCAGTACTTC. Amino acids: CASSQRDREGETQYF. This chain uses TRBV4-2 with TRBJ2-5; 9 bases match TRBD1. The length of the CDR3 is 15 residues. V lost 2 bases and J lost 4; bases outside the gene matches: 5. CDR1 is LGHNA, CDR2 YNFKEQ, per germline.

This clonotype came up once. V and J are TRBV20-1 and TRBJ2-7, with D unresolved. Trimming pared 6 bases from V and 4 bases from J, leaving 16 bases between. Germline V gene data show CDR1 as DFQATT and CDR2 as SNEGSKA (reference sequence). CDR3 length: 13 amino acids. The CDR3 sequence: CSAPSLEQYEQYF. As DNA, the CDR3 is TGCAGTGCCCCCTCCTTGGAGCAGTACGAGCAGTACTTC.

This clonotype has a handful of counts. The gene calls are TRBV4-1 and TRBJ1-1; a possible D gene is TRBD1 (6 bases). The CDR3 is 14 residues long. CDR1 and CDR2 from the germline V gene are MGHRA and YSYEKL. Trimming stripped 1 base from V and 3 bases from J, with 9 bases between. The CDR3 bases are TGCGCCAGCAGCCAAGGTGGGGGGCACACTGAAGCTTTCTTT. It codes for CASSQGGGHTEAFF.

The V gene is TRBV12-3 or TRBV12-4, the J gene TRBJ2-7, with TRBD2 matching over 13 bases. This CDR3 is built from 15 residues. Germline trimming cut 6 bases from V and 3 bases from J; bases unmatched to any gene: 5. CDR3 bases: TGTGCCAGCAGCCCTACTAGCGGGAGGGACTACGAGCAGTACTTC. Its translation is CASSPTSGRDYEQYF.

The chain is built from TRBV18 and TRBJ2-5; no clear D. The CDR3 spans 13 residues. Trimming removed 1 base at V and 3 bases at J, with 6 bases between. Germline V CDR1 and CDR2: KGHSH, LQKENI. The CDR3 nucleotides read TGTGCCAGCTCACCACGGAAGGAAGAGACCCAGTACTTC. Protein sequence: CASSPRKEETQYF.

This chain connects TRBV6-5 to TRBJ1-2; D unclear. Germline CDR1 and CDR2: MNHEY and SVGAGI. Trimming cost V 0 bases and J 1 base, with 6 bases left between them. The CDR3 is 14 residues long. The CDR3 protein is CASSYSASNYGYTF. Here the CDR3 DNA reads TGTGCCAGCAGTTACTCGGCCAGTAACTATGGCTACACCTTC.

This CDR3 is CSVQAWLSYEQYF. DNA of the CDR3: TGCAGCGTCCAGGCGTGGTTATCCTACGAGCAGTACTTC. The V gene is TRBV29-1, the J gene TRBJ2-7, with D unresolved. V lost 6 bases, J lost 1 base, and 13 bases lay in between. This CDR3 spans 13 amino acids. Germline V gene sequence: CDR1 SQVTM, CDR2 ANQGSEA.

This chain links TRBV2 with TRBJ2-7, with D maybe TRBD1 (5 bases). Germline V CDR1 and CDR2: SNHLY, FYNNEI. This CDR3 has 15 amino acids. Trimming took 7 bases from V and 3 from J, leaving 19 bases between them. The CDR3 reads CASNQGASEDYEQYF. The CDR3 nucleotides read TGTGCCAGCAATCAAGGGGCTTCTGAAGACTACGAGCAGTACTTC.

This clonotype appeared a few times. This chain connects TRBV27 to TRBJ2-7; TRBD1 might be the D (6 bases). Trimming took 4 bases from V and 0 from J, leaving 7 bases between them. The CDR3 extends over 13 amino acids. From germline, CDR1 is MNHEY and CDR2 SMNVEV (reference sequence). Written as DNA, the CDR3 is TGTGCCAGCAGTTGGGACAACTCCTACGAGCAGTACTTC. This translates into CASSWDNSYEQYF.

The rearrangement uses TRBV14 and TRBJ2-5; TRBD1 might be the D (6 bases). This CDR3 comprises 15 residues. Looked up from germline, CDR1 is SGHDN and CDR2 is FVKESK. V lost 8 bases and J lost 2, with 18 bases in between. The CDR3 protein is CASSIHRDTQETQYF. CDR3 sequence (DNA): TGTGCCAGCTCTATACACCGGGACACACAAGAGACCCAGTACTTC.

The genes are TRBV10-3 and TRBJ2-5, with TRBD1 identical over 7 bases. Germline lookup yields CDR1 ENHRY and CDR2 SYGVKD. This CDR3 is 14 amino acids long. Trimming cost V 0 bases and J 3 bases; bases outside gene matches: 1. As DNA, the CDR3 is TGTGCCATCAGTGAGTCCGGACAGGAAGAGACCCAGTACTTC. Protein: CAISESGQEETQYF.

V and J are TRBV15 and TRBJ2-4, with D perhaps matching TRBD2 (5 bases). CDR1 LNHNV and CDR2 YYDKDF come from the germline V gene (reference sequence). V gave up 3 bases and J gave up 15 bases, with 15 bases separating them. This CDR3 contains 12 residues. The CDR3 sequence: CATSSSGIFRYF. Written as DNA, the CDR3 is TGTGCCACCAGCAGCTCCGGGATTTTTCGGTACTTC.

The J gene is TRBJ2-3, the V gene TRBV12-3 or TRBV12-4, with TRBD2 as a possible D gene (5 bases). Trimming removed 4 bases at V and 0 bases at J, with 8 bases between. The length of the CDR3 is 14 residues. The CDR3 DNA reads TGTGCCAGCAGTTCCTGGACTAGCACAGATACGCAGTATTTT. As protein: CASSSWTSTDTQYF.

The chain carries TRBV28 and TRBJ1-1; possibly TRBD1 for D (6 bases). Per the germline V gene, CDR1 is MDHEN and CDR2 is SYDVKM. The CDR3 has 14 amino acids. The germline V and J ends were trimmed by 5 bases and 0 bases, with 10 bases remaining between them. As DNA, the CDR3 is TGTGCCAGCAGTAGGACAGTCATGAACACTGAAGCTTTCTTT. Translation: CASSRTVMNTEAFF. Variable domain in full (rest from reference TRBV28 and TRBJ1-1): DVKVTQSSRYLVKRTGEKVFLECVQDMDHENMFWYRQDPGLGLRLIYFSYDVKMKEKGDIPEGYSVSREKKERFSLILESASTNQTSMYLCASSRTVMNTEAFFGQGTRLTVV.

CDR3 region: CSALGRDAYGYTF. Here the CDR3 DNA reads TGCAGTGCTCTCGGCAGGGACGCCTATGGCTACACCTTC. The chain has TRBV20-1 and TRBJ1-2; possibly TRBD1 for D (5 bases). There are 13 residues in the CDR3. The germline V and J ends were trimmed by 5 bases and 4 bases, with 14 bases remaining between them. Germline CDR1 reads DFQATT; CDR2 reads SNEGSKA (reference sequence).

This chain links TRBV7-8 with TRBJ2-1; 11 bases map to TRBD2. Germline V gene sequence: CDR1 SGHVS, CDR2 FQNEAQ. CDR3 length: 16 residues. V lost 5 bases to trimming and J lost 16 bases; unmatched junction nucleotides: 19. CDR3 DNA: TGTGCCAGCAGCCACCAACGCCTAGCGGGGGGTAATGATATCTTCTTC. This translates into CASSHQRLAGGNDIFF.

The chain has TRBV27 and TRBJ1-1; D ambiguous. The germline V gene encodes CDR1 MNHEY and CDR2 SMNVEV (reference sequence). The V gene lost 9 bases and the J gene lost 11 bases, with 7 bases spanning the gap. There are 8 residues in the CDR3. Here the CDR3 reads CASPGAFF. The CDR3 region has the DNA TGTGCCAGTCCGGGGGCTTTCTTT.

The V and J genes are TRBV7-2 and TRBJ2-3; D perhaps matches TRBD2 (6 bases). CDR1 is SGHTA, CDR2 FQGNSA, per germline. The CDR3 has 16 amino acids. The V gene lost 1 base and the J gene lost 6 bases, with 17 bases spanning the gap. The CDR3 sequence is CASSLGPGGAMDTQYF. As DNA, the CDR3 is TGTGCCAGCAGCTTAGGGCCGGGCGGGGCTATGGATACGCAGTATTTT.

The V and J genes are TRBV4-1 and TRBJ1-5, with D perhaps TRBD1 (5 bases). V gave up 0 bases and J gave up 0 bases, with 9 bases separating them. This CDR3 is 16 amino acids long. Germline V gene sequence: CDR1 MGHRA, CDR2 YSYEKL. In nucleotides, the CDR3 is TGCGCCAGCAGCCAAGATAAGGGGAATAGCAATCAGCCCCAGCATTTT. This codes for CASSQDKGNSNQPQHF.

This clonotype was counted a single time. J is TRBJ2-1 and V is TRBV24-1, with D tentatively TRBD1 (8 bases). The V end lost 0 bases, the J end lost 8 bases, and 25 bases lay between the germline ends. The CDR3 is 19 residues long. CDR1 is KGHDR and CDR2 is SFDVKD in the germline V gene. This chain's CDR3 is CATSDLGGTGAGGGDEQFF. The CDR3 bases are TGTGCCACCAGTGATTTGGGGGGGACAGGAGCAGGGGGAGGGGATGAGCAGTTCTTC.

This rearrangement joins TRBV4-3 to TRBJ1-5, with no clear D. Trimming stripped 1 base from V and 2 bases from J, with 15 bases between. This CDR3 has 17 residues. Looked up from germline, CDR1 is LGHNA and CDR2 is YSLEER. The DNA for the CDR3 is TGCGCCAGCAGCCAAGTTAGATCCGGGTACGGCAATCAGCCCCAGCATTTT. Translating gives CASSQVRSGYGNQPQHF.

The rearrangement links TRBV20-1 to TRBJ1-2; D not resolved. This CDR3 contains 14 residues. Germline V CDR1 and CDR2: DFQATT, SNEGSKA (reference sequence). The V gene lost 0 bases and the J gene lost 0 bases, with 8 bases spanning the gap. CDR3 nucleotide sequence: TGCAGTGCTAGAGATCGAGATACTAACTATGGCTACACCTTC. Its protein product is CSARDRDTNYGYTF.